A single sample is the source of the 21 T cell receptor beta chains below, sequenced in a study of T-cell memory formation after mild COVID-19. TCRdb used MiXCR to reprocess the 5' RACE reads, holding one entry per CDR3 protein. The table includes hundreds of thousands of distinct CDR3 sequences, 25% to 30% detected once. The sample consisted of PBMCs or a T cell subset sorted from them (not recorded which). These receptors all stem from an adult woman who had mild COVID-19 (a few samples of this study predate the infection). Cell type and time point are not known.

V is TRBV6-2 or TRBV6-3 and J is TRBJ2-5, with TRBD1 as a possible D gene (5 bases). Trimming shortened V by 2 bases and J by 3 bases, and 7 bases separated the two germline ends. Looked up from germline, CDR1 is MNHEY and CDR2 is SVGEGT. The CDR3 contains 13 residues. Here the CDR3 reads CASSYGAEETQYF. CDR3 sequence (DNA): TGTGCCAGCAGTTACGGGGCTGAAGAGACCCAGTACTTC.

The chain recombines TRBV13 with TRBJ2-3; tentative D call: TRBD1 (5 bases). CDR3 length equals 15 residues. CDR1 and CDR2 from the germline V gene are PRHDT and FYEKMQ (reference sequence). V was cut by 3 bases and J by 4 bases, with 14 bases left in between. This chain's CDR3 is CASSFDSIGADTQYF. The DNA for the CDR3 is TGTGCCAGCAGCTTCGACAGCATTGGGGCAGATACGCAGTATTTT.

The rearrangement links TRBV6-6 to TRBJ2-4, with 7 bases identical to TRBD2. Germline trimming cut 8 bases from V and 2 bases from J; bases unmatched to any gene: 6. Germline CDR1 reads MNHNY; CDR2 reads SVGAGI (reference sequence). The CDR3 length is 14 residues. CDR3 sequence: CASGLVATKNIQYF. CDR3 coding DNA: TGTGCCAGCGGACTAGTCGCCACCAAAAACATTCAGTACTTC.

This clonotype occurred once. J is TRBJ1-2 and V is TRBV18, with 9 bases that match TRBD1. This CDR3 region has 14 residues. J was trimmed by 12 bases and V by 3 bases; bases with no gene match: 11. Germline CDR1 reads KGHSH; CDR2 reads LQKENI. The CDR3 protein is CASSPPTGTGLHTF. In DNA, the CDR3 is TGTGCCAGCTCACCCCCTACCGGGACAGGGCTTCACACCTTC.

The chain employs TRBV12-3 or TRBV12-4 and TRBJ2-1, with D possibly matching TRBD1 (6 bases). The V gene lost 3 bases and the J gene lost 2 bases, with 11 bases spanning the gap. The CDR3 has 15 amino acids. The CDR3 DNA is TGTGCCAGCAGTTTCAGGGGACATACCTACAATGAGCAGTTCTTC. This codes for CASSFRGHTYNEQFF.

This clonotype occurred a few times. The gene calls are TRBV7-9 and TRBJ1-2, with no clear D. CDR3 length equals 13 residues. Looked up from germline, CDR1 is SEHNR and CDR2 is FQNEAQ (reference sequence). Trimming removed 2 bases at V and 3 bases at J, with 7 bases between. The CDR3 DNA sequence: TGTGCCAGCAGCTTACAGTCCCACTATGGCTACACCTTC. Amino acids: CASSLQSHYGYTF. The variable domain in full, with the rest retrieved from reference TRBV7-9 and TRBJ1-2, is DTGVSQNPRHKITKRGQNVTFRCDPISEHNRLYWYRQTLGQGPEFLTYFQNEAQLEKSRLLSDRFSAERPKGSFSTLEIQRTEQGDSAMYLCASSLQSHYGYTFGSGTRLTVV.

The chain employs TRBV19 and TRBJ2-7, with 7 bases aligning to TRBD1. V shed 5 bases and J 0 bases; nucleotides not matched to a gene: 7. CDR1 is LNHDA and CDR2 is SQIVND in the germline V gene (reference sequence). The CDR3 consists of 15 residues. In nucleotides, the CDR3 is TGTGCCAGTAGTCCGAACAGGGGCAACTCCTACGAGCAGTACTTC. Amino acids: CASSPNRGNSYEQYF. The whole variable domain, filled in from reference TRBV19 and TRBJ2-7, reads DGGITQSPKYLFRKEGQNVTLSCEQNLNHDAMYWYRQDPGQGLRLIYYSQIVNDFQKGDIAEGYSVSREKKESFPLTVTSAQKNPTAFYLCASSPNRGNSYEQYFGPGTRLTVT.

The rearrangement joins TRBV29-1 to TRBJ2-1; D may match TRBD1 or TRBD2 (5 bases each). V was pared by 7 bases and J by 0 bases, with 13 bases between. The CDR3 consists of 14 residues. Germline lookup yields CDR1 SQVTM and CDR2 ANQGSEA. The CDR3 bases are TGCAGCGCGTCAGGGAGTATCTCCTACAATGAGCAGTTCTTC. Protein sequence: CSASGSISYNEQFF.

CDR3 DNA: TGCGCCAGCAGCTTGGCTCGGCTAGCGGGAGTTGGCAATGAGCAGTTCTTC. Amino acid sequence: CASSLARLAGVGNEQFF. V gene TRBV5-1 combines with J gene TRBJ2-1; 10 nucleotides line up with TRBD2. Germline trimming cut 0 bases from V and 6 bases from J; bases unmatched to any gene: 9. This CDR3 is built from 17 residues. Germline CDR1 reads SGHRS; CDR2 reads YFSETQ.

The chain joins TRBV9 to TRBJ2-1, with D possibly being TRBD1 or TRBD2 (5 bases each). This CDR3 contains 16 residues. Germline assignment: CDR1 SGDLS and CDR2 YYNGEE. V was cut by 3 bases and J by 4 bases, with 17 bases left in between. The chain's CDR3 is CASSAAGRGVYNEQFF. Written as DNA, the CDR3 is TGTGCCAGCAGCGCGGCAGGCCGAGGGGTTTACAATGAGCAGTTCTTC.

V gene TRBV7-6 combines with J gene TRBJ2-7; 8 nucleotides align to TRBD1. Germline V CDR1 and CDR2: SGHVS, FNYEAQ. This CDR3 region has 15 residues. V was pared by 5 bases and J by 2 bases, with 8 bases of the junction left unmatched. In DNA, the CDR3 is TGTGCCAGCAGCGTATACCGGGACAGGACCTACGAGCAGTACTTC. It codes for CASSVYRDRTYEQYF.

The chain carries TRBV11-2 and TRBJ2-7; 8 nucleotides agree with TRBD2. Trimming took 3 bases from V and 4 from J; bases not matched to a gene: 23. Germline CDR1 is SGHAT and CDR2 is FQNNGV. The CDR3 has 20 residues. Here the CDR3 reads CASSLNIRTSRESPPYEQYF. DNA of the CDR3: TGTGCCAGCAGCTTGAATATTCGGACTAGCCGAGAAAGTCCCCCATACGAGCAGTACTTC.

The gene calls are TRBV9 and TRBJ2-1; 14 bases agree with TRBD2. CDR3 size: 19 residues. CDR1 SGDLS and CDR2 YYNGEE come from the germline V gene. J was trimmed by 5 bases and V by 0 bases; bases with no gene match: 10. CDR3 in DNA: TGTGCCAGCAGCGTAGCTGAGGGACTAGCGGGAGATGGAGACAATGAGCAGTTCTTC. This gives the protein CASSVAEGLAGDGDNEQFF.

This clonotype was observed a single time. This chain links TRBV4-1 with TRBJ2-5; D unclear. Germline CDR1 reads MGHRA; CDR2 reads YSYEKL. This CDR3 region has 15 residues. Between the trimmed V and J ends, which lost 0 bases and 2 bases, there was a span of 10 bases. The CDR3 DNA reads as TGCGCCAGCAGCCAAGAAACCGCCCAACAAGAGACCCAGTACTTC. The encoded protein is CASSQETAQQETQYF.

The chain's CDR3 is CASSARFGAGGSTDTQYF. DNA of the CDR3: TGTGCCAGCAGCGCCCGATTCGGGGCGGGGGGGAGCACAGATACGCAGTATTTT. V and J are TRBV7-8 and TRBJ2-3; 9 bases map to TRBD2. V was pared by 5 bases and J by 0 bases, with 12 bases of the junction left unmatched. This CDR3 is 18 amino acids long. Germline V gene sequence: CDR1 SGHVS, CDR2 FQNEAQ. The whole variable domain, remainder taken from reference TRBV7-8 and TRBJ2-3, is GAGVSQSPRYKVAKRGQDVALRCDPISGHVSLFWYQQALGQGPEFLTYFQNEAQLDKSGLPSDRFFAERPEGSVSTLKIQRTQQEDSAVYLCASSARFGAGGSTDTQYFGPGTRLTVL.

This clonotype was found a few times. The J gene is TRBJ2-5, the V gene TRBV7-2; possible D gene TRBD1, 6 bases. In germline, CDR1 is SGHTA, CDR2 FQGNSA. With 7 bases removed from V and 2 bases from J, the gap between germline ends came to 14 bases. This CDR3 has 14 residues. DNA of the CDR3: TGTGCCAGCACCACGCGCGGACAGCAAGAGACCCAGTACTTC. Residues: CASTTRGQQETQYF.

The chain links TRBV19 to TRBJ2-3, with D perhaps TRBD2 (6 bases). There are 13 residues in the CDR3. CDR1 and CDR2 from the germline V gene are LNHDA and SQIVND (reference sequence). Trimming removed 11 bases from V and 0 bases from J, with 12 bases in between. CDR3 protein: CAGRLESTDTQYF. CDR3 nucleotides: TGTGCCGGAAGACTAGAGAGCACAGATACGCAGTATTTT.

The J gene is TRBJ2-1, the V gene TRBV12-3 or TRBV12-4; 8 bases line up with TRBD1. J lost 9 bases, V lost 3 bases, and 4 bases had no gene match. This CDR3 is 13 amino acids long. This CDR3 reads CASSFGQGGEQFF. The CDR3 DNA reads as TGTGCCAGCAGTTTTGGACAGGGTGGTGAGCAGTTCTTC.

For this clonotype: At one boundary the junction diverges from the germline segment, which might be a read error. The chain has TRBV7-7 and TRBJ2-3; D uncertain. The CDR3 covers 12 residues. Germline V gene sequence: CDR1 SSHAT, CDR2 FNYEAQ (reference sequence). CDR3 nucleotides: TGTGCTAGCAGCCCCGATTTTGGTACGCAGTATTTT. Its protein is CASSPDFGTQYF.

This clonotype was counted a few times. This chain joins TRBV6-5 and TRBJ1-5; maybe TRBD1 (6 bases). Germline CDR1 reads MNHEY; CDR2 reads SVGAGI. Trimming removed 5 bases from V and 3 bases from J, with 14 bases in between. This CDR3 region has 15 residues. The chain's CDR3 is CASSPTGIDNQPQHF. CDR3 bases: TGTGCCAGCAGTCCAACAGGGATAGACAATCAGCCCCAGCATTTT.

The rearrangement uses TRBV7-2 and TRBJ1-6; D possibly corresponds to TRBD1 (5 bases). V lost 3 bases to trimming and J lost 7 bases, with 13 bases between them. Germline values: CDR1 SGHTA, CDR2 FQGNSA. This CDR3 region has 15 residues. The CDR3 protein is CASSLGRAGNSPLHF. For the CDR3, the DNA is TGTGCCAGCAGCTTGGGGAGGGCAGGGAATTCACCCCTCCACTTT.